The subject of this entry is one T cell receptor beta chain. Antigen unknown. The data stem from a study of vaccination and CD4 T cells after COVID-19. The wider study: Cultures acting as controls obtained a CEFX pool, an HIV-1 Nef pool, or no peptide.

Oncomine TCR Beta short-read sequencing was applied to DNA from cultured CD4+ T cells. Genomic DNA was drawn out of CD4+ T cells grown in culture. TCRdb reprocessed the PCR reads via MiXCR and lists one record per CDR3 protein. The table lists more than 20,000 distinct CDR3 sequences, about 50% of them singletons, with over 25% in the top ten. As for treatment: approximately 9-day PBMC culture with coronavirus spike peptide pools or control peptides (ViraFEST assay). Per well, 1.5 million to 2.5 million PBMCs were cultured in the presence of 9 to 10 IU/ml IL-2 and around 10 ug/ml peptide pools. When about 10 days of culture had elapsed, CD4+ T cells were isolated by negative selection. Losses at the gene ends were 0 bases for V and 9 bases for J; bases not matched to a gene: 11. The length of the CDR3 is 16 residues. In germline, CDR1 is DFQATT, CDR2 SNEGSKA (reference sequence).

The chain employs TRBV20-1 and TRBJ1-6; 7 nucleotides agree with TRBD1. The clonotype comes from a human donor who received a COVID-19 vaccine. The sequenced sample was CD4+ T cells from blood, cultured in vitro, obtained before SARS-CoV-2 vaccination. The CDR3 DNA is TGCAGTGCTAGAGAGCAACTCCGGGACAGAGGTTCACCCCTCCACTTT. It codes for CSAREQLRDRGSPLHF.